Listed below are T cell receptor beta chains from one sample, sequenced in a study of blood T cells in healthy people across ages. Each CDR3 protein gets one entry after TCRdb re-called the 5' RACE reads with MiXCR. The sample has more than 650,000 distinct CDR3 sequences; roughly 53% are singletons. Sequencing was carried out using blood. These receptors originate from a man older than 75 in good health. CDR3s include the opening cysteine and the closing phenylalanine or tryptophan. The D gene is left open where the match is weak. Rows may omit the clone size; those that give it use once, few, many or a size class.

d_call,j_call,clone_size,cdr3_length,v_call,cdr3_aa,cdr3_nt
-,TRBJ1-4,-,15,TRBV7-2,CASSSGGQRYEKLFF,TGTGCCAGCAGCTCCGGTGGACAGAGATACGAAAAACTGTTTTTT
TRBD1,TRBJ2-3,-,15,TRBV27,CASSSPGQGLRDAYF,TGTGCCAGCAGTAGCCCGGGACAGGGGCTCAGAGACGCGTATTTT
TRBD1,TRBJ2-1,few,15,TRBV7-9,CASSATGLSYNEQFF,TGTGCCAGCAGCGCGACAGGGCTCTCCTACAATGAGCAGTTCTTC
TRBD2,TRBJ2-5,-,15,TRBV7-3,CASSLGTSQAHEQYF,TGTGCCAGCAGCCTCGGGACTAGCCAAGCCCATGAGCAGTACTTC
-,TRBJ2-3,-,18,TRBV29-1,CSVDGGGQDRRGHRYAYF,TGCAGCGTTGATGGGGGGGGACAGGATCGTCGGGGGCACAGATACGCGTATTTT
-,TRBJ1-1,-,14,TRBV5-1,CASSFPSDGGRAFF,TGCGCCAGCAGCTTTCCCAGTGACGGAGGGCGAGCTTTCTTT
-,TRBJ2-7,-,19,TRBV7-2,CASLRSVTWDARSSYEQYF,TGTGCCAGTCTGCGATCCGTGACATGGGACGCGAGAAGCTCCTACGAGCAGTACTTC
-,TRBJ2-7,-,14,TRBV5-1,CASSAGTSEYEQYF,TGCGCCAGCAGTGCCGGGACATCGGAATACGAGCAGTACTTC
TRBD2,TRBJ2-7,many,15,TRBV7-2,CASSSAASGTYEQYF,TGTGCCAGCAGCTCCGCGGCTAGCGGGACCTACGAGCAGTACTTC
TRBD2,TRBJ2-7,-,14,TRBV3-1,CASSQLGEGFEQYF,TGTGCCAGCAGCCAGCTAGGGGAGGGGTTCGAGCAGTACTTC
-,TRBJ2-2,-,14,TRBV7-2,CASSSGVNTGELFF,TGTGCCAGCAGCTCAGGGGTGAACACCGGGGAGCTGTTTTTT
TRBD1,TRBJ2-1,-,12,TRBV12-3/TRBV12-4,CASRTGGHERFF,TGTGCCAGCAGGACAGGGGGCCACGAGCGGTTCTTC
TRBD2,TRBJ2-7,-,16,TRBV20-1,CSAPRPTKRGFYEQYF,TGCAGTGCTCCAAGACCGACGAAGCGGGGATTCTACGAGCAGTACTTC
-,TRBJ2-1,-,13,TRBV18,CASSPRGRETQFF,TGTGCCAGCTCACCGAGGGGCAGGGAGACCCAGTTCTTC
TRBD1,TRBJ2-1,few,15,TRBV3-1,CASSLPGQGLREQFF,TGTGCCAGCAGCCTACCGGGACAGGGGTTGCGGGAGCAGTTCTTC
-,TRBJ2-2,-,14,TRBV29-1,CSVVGPMNTGELFF,TGCAGCGTGGTAGGACCGATGAACACCGGGGAGCTGTTTTTT
TRBD1,TRBJ2-1,few,15,TRBV29-1,CSVDRAGGILDEQFF,TGCAGCGTTGATCGGGCAGGGGGCATCTTAGATGAGCAGTTCTTC
TRBD1,TRBJ2-1,-,15,TRBV12-3/TRBV12-4,CASRPQGALGNEQFF,TGTGCCAGCAGGCCACAGGGGGCTCTTGGCAATGAGCAGTTCTTC
-,TRBJ2-3,-,15,TRBV9,CASSVVGPPQDTQYF,TGTGCCAGCAGCGTAGTAGGTCCGCCCCAAGATACGCAGTATTTT
TRBD2,TRBJ2-3,few,17,TRBV5-6,CASSARTSGRRTDTQYF,TGTGCCAGCAGCGCCCGGACTAGCGGGAGAAGGACAGATACGCAGTATTTT
-,TRBJ2-3,-,15,TRBV9,CASSVLGAGTDTQYF,TGTGCCAGCAGCGTATTGGGAGCGGGCACAGATACGCAGTATTTT
-,TRBJ1-1,-,15,TRBV5-1,CASSGSGGAGTEAFF,TGCGCCAGCAGCGGATCTGGGGGCGCCGGTACTGAAGCTTTCTTT